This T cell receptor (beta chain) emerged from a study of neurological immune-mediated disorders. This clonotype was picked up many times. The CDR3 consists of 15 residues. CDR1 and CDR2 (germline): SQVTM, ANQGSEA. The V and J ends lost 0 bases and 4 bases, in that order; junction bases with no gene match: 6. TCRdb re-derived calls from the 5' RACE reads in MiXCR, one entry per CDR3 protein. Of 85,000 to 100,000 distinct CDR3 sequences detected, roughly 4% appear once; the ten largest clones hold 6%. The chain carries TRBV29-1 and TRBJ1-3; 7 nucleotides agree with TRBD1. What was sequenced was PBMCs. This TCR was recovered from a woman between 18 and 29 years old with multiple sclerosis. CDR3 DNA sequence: TGCAGCGTTGAAGATCAATCCAGGGGGGGAAACACCATATATTTT. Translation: CSVEDQSRGGNTIYF.